This T cell receptor beta chain originates from a study of cytomegalovirus exposure and HLA in healthy donors. The PCR made use of 60 Vbeta and 13 Jbeta primers. Method: immunoSEQ multiplex PCR; TCRdb's copy keeps in-frame clones and lacks some. This table holds about 110,000 clones, approximately 70% found once. The CDR3 runs 15 residues. The trim removed 2 bases at V and 7 bases at J, leaving 3 bases unmatched. Germline CDR1 reads LGHNA; CDR2 reads YSLEER. Healthy bone marrow donors supplied every sample. The sample was PBMCs. The TCR comes from a boy younger than 18 in good health and CMV-seronegative. The rearrangement links TRBV4-3 to TRBJ1-4; 11 nucleotides line up with TRBD1. The CDR3 sequence is CASSQLGTGGEKLFF. In nucleotides, the CDR3 is TGCGCCAGCAGCCAACTAGGGACAGGGGGTGAAAAACTGTTTTTT.